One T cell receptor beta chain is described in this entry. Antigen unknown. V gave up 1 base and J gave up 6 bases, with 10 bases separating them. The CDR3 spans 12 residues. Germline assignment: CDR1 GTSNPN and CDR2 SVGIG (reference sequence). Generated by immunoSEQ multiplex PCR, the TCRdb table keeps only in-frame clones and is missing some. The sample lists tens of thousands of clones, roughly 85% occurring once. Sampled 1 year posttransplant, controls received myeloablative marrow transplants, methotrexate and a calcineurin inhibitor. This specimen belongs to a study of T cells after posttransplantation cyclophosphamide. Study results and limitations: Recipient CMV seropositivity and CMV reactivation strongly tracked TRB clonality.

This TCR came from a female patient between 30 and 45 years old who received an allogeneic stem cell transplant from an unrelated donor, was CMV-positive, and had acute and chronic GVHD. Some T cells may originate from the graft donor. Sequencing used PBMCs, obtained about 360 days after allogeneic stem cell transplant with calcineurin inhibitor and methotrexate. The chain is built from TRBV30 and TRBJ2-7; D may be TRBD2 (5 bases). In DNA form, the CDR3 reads TGTGCCTGGAGTGCGGGGTGGGGCGAGCAGTACTTC. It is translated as CAWSAGWGEQYF.